These 26 T cell receptor beta chains were all obtained from the same sample, sequenced in a study of T cell responses to AZD1222 COVID-19 vaccine (dated by TCRdb to the early 2020s). Explained via the paper, the time point label denotes: baseline before first vaccination. Library creation used the immunoSEQ multiplex PCR assay. What TCRdb holds here is the immuneACCESS table cut down to in-frame rearrangements. Part of the clones is not present; checked against another copy, under half of the missing clones reflect an unresolved V gene, and the others are unexplained. The sample has approximately 50,000 clones on record, approximately 89% of them singletons. The ten most abundant clones make up approximately 15% of the sample. The source was peripheral blood, collected on day 0 of AZD1222 vaccination. These receptors were taken from an adult in good health.

The chain links TRBV5-1 to TRBJ2-1, with TRBD2 matching 11 bases. V was pared by 0 bases and J by 4 bases, with 6 bases of the junction left unmatched. The V gene's germline CDR1 is SGHRS and CDR2 YFSETQ. The length of the CDR3 is 17 residues. Written as DNA, the CDR3 is TGCGCCAGCAGCTTGGTAGGGGGGACTAGCGGTTACAATGAGCAGTTCTTC. Its translation: CASSLVGGTSGYNEQFF.

The chain couples TRBV7-9 to TRBJ2-2; D is uncertain. Germline V gene lookup returns CDR1 SEHNR and CDR2 FQNEAQ (reference sequence). This CDR3 is built from 16 residues. Trimming left V 6 bases short and J 1 base short, with 15 bases between. This CDR3 is CASSPIGSLNTGELFF. Written as DNA, the CDR3 is TGTGCCAGCAGTCCGATAGGTAGTTTGAACACCGGGGAGCTGTTTTTT.

The gene calls are TRBV2 and TRBJ2-7, with 10 bases matching TRBD1. The CDR3 has 13 amino acids. Germline V gene sequence: CDR1 SNHLY, CDR2 FYNNEI. Trimming took 7 bases from V and 3 from J; bases not matched to a gene: 3. CDR3: CASTRDRGYEQYF. CDR3 DNA: TGTGCCAGCACCAGGGACAGGGGCTACGAGCAGTACTTC.

This chain's CDR3 is CASSARLTGELFF. CDR3 nucleotide sequence: TGTGCCAGCAGTGCGAGGTTGACCGGGGAGCTGTTTTTT. The J gene is TRBJ2-2, the V gene TRBV2; D uncertain. V lost 4 bases to trimming and J lost 5 bases, with 8 bases between them. The CDR3 is made up of 13 amino acids. Germline loops: CDR1 SNHLY, CDR2 FYNNEI.

The chain recombines TRBV9 with TRBJ2-4; possible D gene TRBD2, 5 bases. The CDR3 spans 17 residues. Germline lookup yields CDR1 SGDLS and CDR2 YYNGEE. The V and J ends lost 0 bases and 1 base respectively, with 14 bases between them. CDR3 sequence: CASSVGPNREAKNIQYF. DNA for the CDR3: TGTGCCAGCAGCGTAGGGCCGAATAGGGAGGCCAAAAACATTCAGTACTTC.

The gene calls are TRBV7-3 and TRBJ2-1; tentatively, D is TRBD2 (5 bases). Trimming removed 8 bases from V and 4 bases from J, with 21 bases in between. The CDR3 consists of 16 residues. Germline lookup yields CDR1 SGHTA and CDR2 FQGTGA. CDR3 amino acids: CASSYEGGNAYNEQFF. The CDR3 DNA reads as TGTGCCAGCTCCTACGAGGGTGGTAATGCATACAATGAGCAGTTCTTC.

V is TRBV18 and J is TRBJ2-1, with D unclear. CDR1 is KGHSH and CDR2 is LQKENI in the germline V gene. This CDR3 spans 14 amino acids. V lost 6 bases, J lost 0 bases, and 9 bases lay in between. The CDR3: CASSQGSSYNEQFF. CDR3 nucleotide sequence: TGTGCCAGCTCCCAAGGCAGCTCCTACAATGAGCAGTTCTTC.

V gene TRBV6-5 combines with J gene TRBJ2-3; the D call may be TRBD1 or TRBD2 (5 bases each). The germline V gene has CDR1 MNHEY and CDR2 SVGAGI. The CDR3 has 14 amino acids. V shed 6 bases and J shed 2 bases, with 12 bases lying between them. The CDR3: CASRPAGTTDTQYF. The CDR3 bases are TGTGCCAGCAGACCCGCCGGGACCACAGATACGCAGTATTTT.

The CDR3 is CASSQVSGLAGAAYEQYF. As DNA, the CDR3 is TGTGCCAGCAGCCAAGTATCTGGACTAGCGGGAGCCGCCTACGAGCAGTACTTC. The rearrangement links TRBV3-1 (or the pseudogene TRBV3-2) to TRBJ2-7, with 13 bases aligning to TRBD2. The ends lost 1 base at V and 2 bases at J; junction bases unmatched: 8. The CDR3 sequence is 18 residues long. In germline, CDR1 is LGHDT, CDR2 YNNKEL (reference sequence).

The chain is built from TRBV19 and TRBJ1-5; 8 bases line up with TRBD1. Per the germline V gene, CDR1 is LNHDA and CDR2 is SQIVND (reference sequence). Losses at the gene ends were 4 bases for V and 1 base for J; bases not matched to a gene: 6. The CDR3 spans 16 residues. The CDR3 loop reads CASSRTDRGSNQPQHF. In nucleotides, the CDR3 is TGTGCCAGTAGTAGAACTGACAGGGGCAGCAATCAGCCCCAGCATTTT.

This rearrangement joins TRBV7-9 to TRBJ1-1; TRBD1 might be the D (6 bases). The CDR3 runs 14 residues. Germline V CDR1 and CDR2: SEHNR, FQNEAQ (reference sequence). Trimming stripped 1 base from V and 6 bases from J, with 12 bases between. CDR3 bases: TGTGCCAGCAGCTTAGGGGCGGGACACCCTGAAGCTTTCTTT. This gives the protein CASSLGAGHPEAFF.

V and J are TRBV2 and TRBJ2-3; 12 positions match TRBD2. Germline CDR1 reads SNHLY; CDR2 reads FYNNEI. This CDR3 is built from 16 residues. J was trimmed by 4 bases and V by 2 bases; bases with no gene match: 4. The CDR3 is CASSELLAGGADTQYF. The CDR3, as DNA: TGTGCCAGCAGTGAACTACTAGCGGGAGGTGCAGATACGCAGTATTTT.

The chain uses TRBV30 and TRBJ1-2; 8 bases line up with TRBD1. The CDR3 consists of 15 residues. Germline-derived CDR1 and CDR2 are GTSNPN and SVGIG (reference sequence). V shed 4 bases and J 1 base; nucleotides not matched to a gene: 8. This chain's CDR3 is CAWIGTGQFNYGYTF. CDR3 nucleotides: TGTGCCTGGATCGGGACAGGACAATTTAACTATGGCTACACCTTC.

Only one count was recorded for this clone. An end of the junction does not agree with germline; a read error may underlie this. The gene calls are TRBV6-2 or TRBV6-3 and TRBJ2-7; tentatively, D is TRBD2 (6 bases). The CDR3 sequence is 16 residues long. From germline, CDR1 is MNHEY and CDR2 SVGEGT. CDR3 nucleotides: TGTGCCAGCAGTACCCCGGCGGAGGGATCCCTATACGGGCAGTACTTC. This translates into CASSTPAEGSLYGQYF.

This clone was observed once. V usage is TRBV4-1 and J usage is TRBJ2-2; 13 nucleotides align to TRBD2. The V gene end was trimmed by 4 bases and the J gene end by 5 bases; junction bases not matched to a gene: 4. There are 16 residues in the CDR3. Germline CDR1 is MGHRA and CDR2 is YSYEKL. Here the CDR3 DNA reads TGCGCCAGCAGCCCCCGGACTAGCGGGAGAACCGGGGAGCTGTTTTTT. Its protein product is CASSPRTSGRTGELFF.

This clone was found a few times. V gene TRBV6-2 or TRBV6-3 combines with J gene TRBJ2-4; 9 bases map to TRBD2. Looked up from germline, CDR1 is MNHEY and CDR2 is SVGEGT. The CDR3 sequence is 14 residues long. Trimming at V came to 6 bases and at J to 8 bases, leaving 8 bases not matched to a gene. The CDR3 sequence is CASSLGLAGDIQYF. The CDR3 DNA follows: TGTGCCAGCAGCTTGGGACTAGCTGGGGACATTCAGTACTTC.

The rearrangement joins TRBV7-3 to TRBJ2-3; D perhaps matches TRBD2 (6 bases). V shed 1 base and J shed 5 bases, with 13 bases lying between them. The germline gives CDR1 SGHTA, CDR2 FQGTGA. This CDR3 comprises 15 residues. The CDR3 protein is CASSLKGRLLDTQYF. CDR3 DNA sequence: TGTGCCAGCAGCTTAAAAGGGAGGTTGTTAGATACGCAGTATTTT.

The CDR3 sequence is CSVETSGRDTQYF. CDR3 nucleotide sequence: TGCAGCGTTGAGACTAGCGGGAGAGATACGCAGTATTTT. The chain is built from TRBV29-1 and TRBJ2-3; 12 nucleotides align to TRBD2. CDR3 length: 13 amino acids. Losses at the gene ends were 3 bases for V and 5 bases for J; bases not matched to a gene: 0. Germline lookup yields CDR1 SQVTM and CDR2 ANQGSEA.

This rearrangement joins TRBV12-3 or TRBV12-4 to TRBJ1-2; possible D gene TRBD1, 5 bases. Trimming pared 5 bases from V and 5 bases from J, leaving 12 bases between. The CDR3 is 13 residues long. The CDR3 nucleotides are TGTGCCAGCAGTCCGACAGTCTTTTATGGCTACACCTTC. Translation gives CASSPTVFYGYTF.

The rearrangement links TRBV25-1 to TRBJ2-7; possible D gene TRBD2, 6 bases. The V and J ends lost 7 bases and 1 base respectively, with 14 bases between them. Germline assignment: CDR1 MGHDK and CDR2 SYGVNS. The length of the CDR3 is 14 residues. CDR3 bases: TGTGCCAGCAACCCCTCGGGGGTATCCTACGAGCAGTACTTC. Translated, it gives CASNPSGVSYEQYF.

The chain recombines TRBV30 with TRBJ1-3, with D tentatively TRBD1 (5 bases). This CDR3 comprises 13 residues. Trimming cost V 4 bases and J 0 bases, with 7 bases left between them. The germline CDR1 and CDR2 sequences are GTSNPN and SVGIG (reference sequence). The CDR3 DNA sequence: TGTGCCTGGAAAAGGGGCTCTGGAAACACCATATATTTT. Its protein is CAWKRGSGNTIYF.

The chain links TRBV13 to TRBJ2-1; 8 bases are a match to TRBD2. The CDR3 totals 15 residues. Germline V gene data show CDR1 as PRHDT and CDR2 as FYEKMQ (reference sequence). Trimming at V came to 6 bases and at J to 4 bases, leaving 8 bases not matched to a gene. The CDR3 DNA reads as TGTGCCAGCAGTCCTCGGGGGACTAGGTACAATGAGCAGTTCTTC. Its translation: CASSPRGTRYNEQFF.

In nucleotides, the CDR3 is TGTGCCAGCAGTCCCGGTAGGGGGGGTTATGGCTACACCTTC. The encoded protein is CASSPGRGGYGYTF. The gene calls are TRBV11-2 and TRBJ1-2; the D gene is possibly TRBD1 (6 bases). Germline V gene sequence: CDR1 SGHAT, CDR2 FQNNGV. The germline V and J ends were trimmed by 6 bases and 5 bases, with 16 bases remaining between them. The CDR3 is made up of 14 amino acids.

The chain links TRBV6-4 to TRBJ1-2; D possibly corresponds to TRBD1 (5 bases). Germline V gene lookup returns CDR1 MRHNA and CDR2 SNTAGT. The V end lost 3 bases, the J end lost 4 bases, and 18 bases lay between the germline ends. The CDR3 is made up of 16 amino acids. CDR3 coding DNA: TGTGCCAGCAGTGAAACCCCCCAGGGTTTTGCCTATGGCTACACCTTC. Its protein product is CASSETPQGFAYGYTF.

The rearrangement links TRBV6-8 to TRBJ2-7; TRBD2 aligns across 14 bases. The CDR3 is 17 residues long. Germline CDR1 and CDR2: MNHGY and SAAAGT. Trimming cost V 10 bases and J 3 bases; bases outside gene matches: 14. The CDR3 sequence is CATSWTGLAGVSYEQYF. The CDR3, as DNA: TGTGCCACCTCATGGACGGGACTAGCGGGAGTAAGCTACGAGCAGTACTTC.

The genes are TRBV14 and TRBJ2-5; D is unresolved. The CDR3 loop spans 15 amino acids. V shed 0 bases and J shed 3 bases, with 11 bases lying between them. Germline V lookup: CDR1 SGHDN, CDR2 FVKESK. The CDR3 DNA sequence: TGTGCCAGCAGCCAAGATCTGAGACGAAAAGAGACCCAGTACTTC. This translates into CASSQDLRRKETQYF.